Listed here are 3 T cell receptor beta chains from one sample, sequenced in a study of blood T cell repertoires in COVID-19. Generated by immunoSEQ multiplex PCR, the TCRdb table keeps only in-frame clones and is missing some. The sample contains 85,000 to 100,000 clones, 86% of which appear only once. Sequencing was done on a sample of peripheral blood. These receptors were collected from a man over 45 with active or convalescent COVID-19.

The CDR3 spells CASSRDIEAFF. DNA for the CDR3: TGTGCCAGCAGTAGGGACATTGAAGCTTTCTTT. The genes are TRBV6-5 and TRBJ1-1; weak D call: TRBD1 (6 bases). The CDR3 is made up of 11 amino acids. Germline V gives CDR1 MNHEY, CDR2 SVGAGI. Trimming stripped 5 bases from V and 7 bases from J, with 8 bases between.

The rearrangement joins TRBV5-1 to TRBJ2-7; weak D call: TRBD1 (6 bases). This CDR3 has 14 residues. Germline values: CDR1 SGHRS, CDR2 YFSETQ. V dropped 2 bases and J dropped 1 base, with 10 bases sitting between them. CDR3 sequence (DNA): TGCGCCAGCAGCTTACCAGGGGCGTCCTACGAGCAGTACTTC. Translation: CASSLPGASYEQYF.

The V gene is TRBV10-2, the J gene TRBJ2-5, with D perhaps matching TRBD2 (5 bases). CDR1 is WSHSY and CDR2 is SAAADI in the germline V gene. This CDR3 is 13 amino acids long. Trimming pared 2 bases from V and 5 bases from J, leaving 9 bases between. This CDR3 is CASSERGRETQYF. In nucleotides, the CDR3 is TGCGCCAGCAGTGAGCGGGGTCGGGAGACCCAGTACTTC.